A selection of T cell receptor beta chains follows, all from one sample in a study of T-cell memory formation after mild COVID-19. MiXCR, run by TCRdb on the 5' RACE reads, gives a single entry per CDR3 protein. The sample records 30,000 to 35,000 distinct CDR3 sequences, 7% to 8% being singletons. Sequencing input: PBMCs or a T cell subset sorted from them (not recorded which). The receptors stem from a man younger than 35 who had mild COVID-19 (a few samples of this study predate the infection). Cell type and time point are not known. The conserved cysteine and the conserved F or W are not part of the CDR3 here. The order of the fields is V gene, J gene, CDR3 length, clone size, CDR3 protein. Clone size appears in some rows only: once, few, many, or a class for an expanded clone.

TRBV6-5	TRBJ2-7	10	-	ASSEDRGEQY
TRBV12-3/TRBV12-4	TRBJ1-2	13	many	ASTLQTGVNYGYT
TRBV9	TRBJ2-7	13	many	ASSHGRRGVNEQY
TRBV28	TRBJ1-5	14	many	ASSRGGGAFGQPQH
TRBV5-1	TRBJ1-6	12	many	ASSTGQGNSPLH
TRBV7-9	TRBJ1-1	12	many	ASFGDRLNTEAF
TRBV15	TRBJ1-5	12	many	ATSRPGINQPQH
TRBV5-1	TRBJ2-3	11	many	ASSSEGADTQY
TRBV18	TRBJ2-5	9	many	ASSNQETQY
TRBV5-1	TRBJ2-2	15	medium-sized	ASSSNGANANTGELF
TRBV4-3	TRBJ2-3	14	many	ASSQQVVGQADTQY
TRBV5-4	TRBJ1-1	12	many	ASSFGGSDTEAF
TRBV2	TRBJ2-3	14	many	ASSEAPSTSTDTQY
TRBV20-1	TRBJ1-2	11	many	SATSGTGSGYT
TRBV25-1	TRBJ1-1	12	many	ASSEYRQNTEAF
TRBV10-3	TRBJ2-5	14	many	AISDPVGQIQETQY
TRBV4-3	TRBJ2-4	13	many	ASSQSRGTKNIQY
TRBV4-3	TRBJ1-4	14	-	ASSRETLATNEKLF
TRBV27	TRBJ2-3	12	many	ASSRGGQTDTQY
TRBV3-1	TRBJ2-2	13	few	ASSLTGARAGELF
TRBV5-4	TRBJ2-1	13	many	ASSRTGTSSAEQF
TRBV7-9	TRBJ1-3	12	many	ASSWTASGNTIY
TRBV4-3	TRBJ1-2	12	many	ASSQVEGAGGYT
TRBV6-5	TRBJ2-3	11	-	ASSGQGWDTQY
TRBV7-2	TRBJ2-5	13	many	ASSARGWGQETQY
TRBV29-1	TRBJ2-3	13	many	SVEEADRRGDTQY
TRBV6-5	TRBJ2-6	13	few	ASSYSGSGANVLT
TRBV4-1	TRBJ2-1	11	few	ASSQEQTYEQF
TRBV5-1	TRBJ2-3	14	many	ASSSPGTGGIDTQY
TRBV2	TRBJ1-5	12	-	ASRPGGSNQPQH
TRBV20-1	TRBJ1-1	12	many	SARGAGSYTEAF
TRBV18	TRBJ2-1	11	many	ASSPIGDNEQF
TRBV5-1	TRBJ2-3	10	many	ASSAGQNTQY
TRBV5-1	TRBJ2-1	13	many	ASSLGQAAWNEQF
TRBV7-2	TRBJ2-5	12	-	ASSLRRVAETQY
TRBV5-1	TRBJ2-3	13	medium-sized	ASSPGTGGTDTQY
TRBV3-1	TRBJ1-1	18	many	ASSQDLLDKGIGGNTEAF
TRBV6-2/TRBV6-3	TRBJ2-1	13	few	ASSYSLAGGNEQF
TRBV7-2	TRBJ2-2	13	many	ASSSSYGGTGELF
TRBV28	TRBJ1-4	16	many	ASSPFGTGRGRGEKLF
TRBV7-2	TRBJ2-3	10	many	ASSWLRDTQY
TRBV20-1	TRBJ2-3	13	few	SARDPVGYADTQY
TRBV9	TRBJ2-1	12	many	ASSVAGTYNEQF
TRBV4-3	TRBJ2-1	15	many	ASSHPRLAGFYNEQF
TRBV20-1	TRBJ1-4	10	few	SARQGDEKLF
TRBV20-1	TRBJ2-3	12	many	SAIPGQGTYTQY
TRBV4-1	TRBJ2-2	14	many	ASSRTRQANTGELF
TRBV12-3/TRBV12-4	TRBJ1-1	12	many	ASSFWEVDTEAF
TRBV6-6	TRBJ2-5	10	many	ASSLPQETQY
TRBV14	TRBJ2-4	14	few	ASSQWRVKAKNIQY
TRBV5-4	TRBJ1-2	12	-	ASSPDRKLYGYT
TRBV28	TRBJ2-3	9	few	ASSDTDTQY
TRBV5-1	TRBJ2-1	13	-	ASSLDLAGGREQF
TRBV2	TRBJ1-2	10	many	ASRDRGPGYT
TRBV30	TRBJ2-5	9	many	AWNQEETQY
TRBV24-1	TRBJ2-5	13	many	ATSDRQGAAETQY
TRBV20-1	TRBJ2-5	11	few	SARKTSQETQY